One sample yielded the 3 T cell receptor beta chains listed below, sequenced in a study of follicular helper T cells after annual influenza vaccination. Assay: immunoSEQ multiplex PCR; the TCRdb copy retains only in-frame clones and omits some. The sample shows over 12,000 clones, around four fifths of them seen only once. Documented time point: 2014-2015 season, pre-vaccination. The sample consisted of CXCR5- memory CD4+ T cells sorted from blood, taken on the day of influenza vaccination. These receptor sequences come from an adult who received the influenza vaccine.

Written as DNA, the CDR3 is TGTGCCAGCACCCCGGACAGGGCCCCTAATCAGCCCCAGCATTTT. Its protein product is CASTPDRAPNQPQHF. V and J are TRBV2 and TRBJ1-5; 8 positions agree with TRBD1. With 7 bases clipped from V and 4 bases from J, the junction kept 9 bases outside the gene matches. This CDR3 comprises 15 residues. In germline, CDR1 is SNHLY, CDR2 FYNNEI.

The chain is built from TRBV2 and TRBJ1-2; no reliable D call. The V end lost 4 bases, the J end lost 6 bases, and 9 bases lay between the germline ends. The germline V gene encodes CDR1 SNHLY and CDR2 FYNNEI. The CDR3 extends over 12 amino acids. The CDR3 sequence is CASSGRSNGYTF. As DNA, the CDR3 is TGTGCCAGCAGTGGCAGGAGTAATGGCTACACCTTC. Complete variable domain (other parts from reference TRBV2 and TRBJ1-2): EPEVTQTPSHQVTQMGQEVILRCVPISNHLYFYWYRQILGQKVEFLVSFYNNEISEKSEIFDDQFSVERPDGSNFTLKIRSTKLEDSAMYFCASSGRSNGYTFGSGTRLTVV.

The chain couples TRBV30 to TRBJ1-6, with D perhaps matching TRBD1 (5 bases). Germline V gives CDR1 GTSNPN, CDR2 SVGIG (reference sequence). Trimming cost V 1 base and J 14 bases, with 21 bases left between them. The CDR3 has 15 amino acids. CDR3 sequence: CAWSGWGSLERALHF. The DNA for the CDR3 is TGTGCCTGGAGTGGATGGGGCTCCCTTGAGAGGGCCCTCCACTTT.